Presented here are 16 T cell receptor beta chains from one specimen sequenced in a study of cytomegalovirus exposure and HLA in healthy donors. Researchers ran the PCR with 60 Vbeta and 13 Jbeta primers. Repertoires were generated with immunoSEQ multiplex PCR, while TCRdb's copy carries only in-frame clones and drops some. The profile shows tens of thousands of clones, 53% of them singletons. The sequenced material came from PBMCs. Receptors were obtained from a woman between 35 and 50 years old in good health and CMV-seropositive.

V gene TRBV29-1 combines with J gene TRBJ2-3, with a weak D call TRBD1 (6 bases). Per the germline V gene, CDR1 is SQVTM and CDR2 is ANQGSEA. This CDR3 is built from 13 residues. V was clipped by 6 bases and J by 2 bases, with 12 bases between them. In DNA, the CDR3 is TGCAGCGTCGGACAGCAAGTCACAGATACGCAGTATTTT. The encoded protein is CSVGQQVTDTQYF.

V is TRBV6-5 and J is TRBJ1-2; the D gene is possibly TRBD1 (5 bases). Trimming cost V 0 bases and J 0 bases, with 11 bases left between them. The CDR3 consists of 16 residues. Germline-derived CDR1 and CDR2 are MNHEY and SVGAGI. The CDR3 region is CASSYSGTKTNYGYTF. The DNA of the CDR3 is TGTGCCAGCAGTTACTCAGGGACTAAGACTAACTATGGCTACACCTTC.

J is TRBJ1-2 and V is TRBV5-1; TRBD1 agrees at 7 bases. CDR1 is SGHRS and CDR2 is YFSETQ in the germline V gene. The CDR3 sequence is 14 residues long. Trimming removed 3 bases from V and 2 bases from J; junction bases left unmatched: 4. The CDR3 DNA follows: TGCGCCAGCAGCTCGGGACAGCGGAACTATGGCTACACCTTC. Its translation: CASSSGQRNYGYTF.

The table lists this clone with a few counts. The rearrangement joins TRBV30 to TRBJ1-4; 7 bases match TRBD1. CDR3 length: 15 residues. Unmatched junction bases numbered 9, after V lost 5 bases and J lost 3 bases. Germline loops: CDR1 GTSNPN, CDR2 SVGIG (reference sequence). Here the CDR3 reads CAWAMKGAANEKLFF. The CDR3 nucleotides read TGTGCCTGGGCTATGAAGGGGGCGGCTAATGAAAAACTGTTTTTT.

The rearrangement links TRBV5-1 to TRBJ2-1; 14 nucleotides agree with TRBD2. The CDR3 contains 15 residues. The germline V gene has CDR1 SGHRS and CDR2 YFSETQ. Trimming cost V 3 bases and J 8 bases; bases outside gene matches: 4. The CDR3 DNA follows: TGCGCCAGCAGCTCGACTAGCGGGGGGGCTTATGAGCAGTTCTTC. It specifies CASSSTSGGAYEQFF.

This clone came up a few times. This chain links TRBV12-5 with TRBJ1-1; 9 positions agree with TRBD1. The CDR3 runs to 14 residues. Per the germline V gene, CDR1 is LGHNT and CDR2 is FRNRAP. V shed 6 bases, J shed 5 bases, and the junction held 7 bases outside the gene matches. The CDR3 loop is CASGPGQGGTEAFF. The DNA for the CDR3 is TGTGCTAGTGGCCCGGGACAGGGTGGAACTGAAGCTTTCTTT.

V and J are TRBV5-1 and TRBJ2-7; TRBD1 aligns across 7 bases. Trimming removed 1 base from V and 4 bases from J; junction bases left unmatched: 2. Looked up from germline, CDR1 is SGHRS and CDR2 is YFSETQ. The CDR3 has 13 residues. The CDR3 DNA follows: TGCGCCAGCAGCTTGCCAGGGGGTTACGAGCAGTACTTC. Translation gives CASSLPGGYEQYF. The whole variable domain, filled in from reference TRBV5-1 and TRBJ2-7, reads KAGVTQTPRYLIKTRGQQVTLSCSPISGHRSVSWYQQTPGQGLQFLFEYFSETQRNKGNFPGRFSGRQFSNSRSEMNVSTLELGDSALYLCASSLPGGYEQYFGPGTRLTVT.

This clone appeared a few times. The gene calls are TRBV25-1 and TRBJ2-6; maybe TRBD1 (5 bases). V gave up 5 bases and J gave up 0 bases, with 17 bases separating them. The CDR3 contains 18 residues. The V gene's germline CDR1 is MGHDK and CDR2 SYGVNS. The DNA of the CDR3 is TGTGCCAGCAGTAAAGGACACGGACGGAGCTCTGGGGCCAACGTCCTGACTTTC. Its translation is CASSKGHGRSSGANVLTF.

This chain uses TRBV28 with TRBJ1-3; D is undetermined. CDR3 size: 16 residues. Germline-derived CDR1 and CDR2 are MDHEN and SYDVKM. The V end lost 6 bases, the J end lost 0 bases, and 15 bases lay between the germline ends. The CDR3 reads CASSSPGGSSGNTIYF. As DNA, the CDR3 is TGTGCCAGCAGCTCACCTGGAGGATCCTCTGGAAACACCATATATTTT.

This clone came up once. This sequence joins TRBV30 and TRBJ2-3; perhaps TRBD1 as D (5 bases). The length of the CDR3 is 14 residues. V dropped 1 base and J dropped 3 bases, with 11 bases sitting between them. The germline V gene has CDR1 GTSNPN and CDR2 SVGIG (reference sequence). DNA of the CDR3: TGTGCCTGGAGTGGGGGCAGGCTTACAGATACGCAGTATTTT. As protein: CAWSGGRLTDTQYF.

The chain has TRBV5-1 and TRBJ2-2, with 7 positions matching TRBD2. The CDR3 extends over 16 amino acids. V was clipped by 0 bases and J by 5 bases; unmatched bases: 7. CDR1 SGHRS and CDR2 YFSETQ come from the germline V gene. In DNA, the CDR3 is TGCGCCAGCAGCTTGGCCACGGGCGGGGGAACCGGGGAGCTGTTTTTT. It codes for CASSLATGGGTGELFF.

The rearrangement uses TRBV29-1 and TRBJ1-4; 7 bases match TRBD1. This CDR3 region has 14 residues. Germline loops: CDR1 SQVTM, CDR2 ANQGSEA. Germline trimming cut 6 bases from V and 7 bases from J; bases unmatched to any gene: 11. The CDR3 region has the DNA TGCAGCGTGGGGACCCAGGGGGGAATTGAAAAACTGTTTTTT. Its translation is CSVGTQGGIEKLFF.

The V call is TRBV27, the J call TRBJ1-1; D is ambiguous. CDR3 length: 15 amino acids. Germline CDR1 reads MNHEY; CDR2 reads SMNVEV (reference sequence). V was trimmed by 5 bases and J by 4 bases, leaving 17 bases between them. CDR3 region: CASSGSAGIGTEAFF. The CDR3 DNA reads TGTGCCAGCAGTGGTTCCGCGGGAATCGGCACTGAAGCTTTCTTT.

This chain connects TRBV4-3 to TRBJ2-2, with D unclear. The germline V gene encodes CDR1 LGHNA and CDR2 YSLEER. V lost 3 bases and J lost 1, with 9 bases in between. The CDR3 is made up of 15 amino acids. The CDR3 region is CASSQVTWNTGELFF. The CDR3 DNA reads TGCGCCAGCAGCCAGGTTACTTGGAACACCGGGGAGCTGTTTTTT.

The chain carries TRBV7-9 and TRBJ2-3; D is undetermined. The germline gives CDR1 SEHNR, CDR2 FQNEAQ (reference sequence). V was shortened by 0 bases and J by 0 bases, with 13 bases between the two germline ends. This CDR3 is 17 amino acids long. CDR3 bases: TGTGCCAGCAGCTTAGCGGTTGACTTTACTAGCACAGATACGCAGTATTTT. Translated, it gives CASSLAVDFTSTDTQYF.

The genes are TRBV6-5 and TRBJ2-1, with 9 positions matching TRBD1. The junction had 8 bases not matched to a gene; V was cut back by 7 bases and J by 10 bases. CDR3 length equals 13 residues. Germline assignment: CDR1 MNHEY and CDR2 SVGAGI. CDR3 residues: CASTSDRGREQFF. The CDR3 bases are TGTGCCAGCACCTCGGACAGGGGCCGGGAGCAGTTCTTC.